These T cell receptor beta chains were read from a single sample in a study of blood T cell repertoires in COVID-19. The table came from immunoSEQ multiplex PCR; TCRdb's copy has only in-frame clones and leaves some out. The table includes more than 150,000 clones, less than 95% detected once. Input material: peripheral blood. The receptors were sampled from a man younger than 45 with COVID-19, enrolled during active disease. The CDR3 runs from the conserved cysteine through the conserved F or W. The order of the fields is V gene, clone size, J gene, D gene, CDR3 protein, CDR3 DNA. D genes are given only for firm matches. Clone size is given for some rows only: seen once, a few or many times, or a class if the clone is expanded.

v_gene: TRBV2
abundance: NA
j_gene: TRBJ1-1
d_gene: NA
CDR3aa: CASGSVWDTEAFF
CDR3nt: TGTGCCAGCGGGAGTGTTTGGGACACTGAAGCTTTCTTT

v_gene: TRBV5-5
abundance: NA
j_gene: TRBJ1-1
d_gene: NA
CDR3aa: CASSFEELNQGAFF
CDR3nt: TGTGCCAGCAGCTTCGAGGAGTTGAATCAGGGGGCTTTCTTT

v_gene: TRBV24-1
abundance: NA
j_gene: TRBJ1-6
d_gene: NA
CDR3aa: CATSDLERGGRTPLHF
CDR3nt: TGTGCCACCAGTGATTTGGAGCGCGGGGGAAGGACACCCCTCCACTTT

v_gene: TRBV3-1/TRBV3-2
abundance: NA
j_gene: TRBJ2-2
d_gene: TRBD1
CDR3aa: CASTLRGRSGELFF
CDR3nt: TGTGCCAGCACTCTGAGGGGGCGCTCCGGGGAGCTGTTTTTT

v_gene: TRBV28
abundance: NA
j_gene: TRBJ1-1
d_gene: NA
CDR3aa: CASSLAGTPEAFF
CDR3nt: TGTGCCAGCAGTTTGGCGGGTACCCCTGAAGCTTTCTTT

v_gene: TRBV6-5
abundance: NA
j_gene: TRBJ2-7
d_gene: NA
CDR3aa: CASTEEVYEQYF
CDR3nt: TGTGCCAGCACGGAGGAAGTCTACGAGCAGTACTTC

v_gene: TRBV28
abundance: once
j_gene: TRBJ2-7
d_gene: NA
CDR3aa: CATRTAHYEQYF
CDR3nt: TGTGCCACAAGGACAGCCCACTACGAGCAGTACTTC

v_gene: TRBV6-2/TRBV6-3
abundance: NA
j_gene: TRBJ2-1
d_gene: TRBD2
CDR3aa: CASSYPGRGSPYNEQFF
CDR3nt: TGTGCCAGCAGTTACCCCGGGCGGGGGTCCCCCTACAATGAGCAGTTCTTC

v_gene: TRBV27
abundance: NA
j_gene: TRBJ2-7
d_gene: NA
CDR3aa: CASSSVRGYEQYF
CDR3nt: NA

v_gene: TRBV29-1
abundance: NA
j_gene: TRBJ1-1
d_gene: NA
CDR3aa: CSVVRVVGTEAFF
CDR3nt: TGCAGCGTTGTGAGGGTGGTGGGCACTGAAGCTTTCTTT

v_gene: TRBV21-1
abundance: NA
j_gene: TRBJ2-4
d_gene: NA
CDR3aa: CASSKAGAALNKNIQYF
CDR3nt: TGTGCCAGCAGCAAAGCTGGGGCCGCCCTTAATAAAAACATTCAGTACTTC

v_gene: TRBV2
abundance: NA
j_gene: TRBJ1-6
d_gene: TRBD1
CDR3aa: CASSRTGQKSSYNSPLHF
CDR3nt: TGTGCCAGCAGTCGGACAGGCCAAAAGAGCTCCTATAATTCACCCCTCCACTTT

v_gene: TRBV14
abundance: NA
j_gene: TRBJ1-1
d_gene: NA
CDR3aa: CASSQEVLFSSNTEAFF
CDR3nt: TGTGCCAGCAGCCAAGAGGTTTTATTCAGTTCGAACACTGAAGCTTTCTTT

v_gene: TRBV7-6
abundance: NA
j_gene: TRBJ1-5
d_gene: TRBD1
CDR3aa: CASSLGQGANQPQHF
CDR3nt: TGTGCCAGCAGCTTGGGACAGGGAGCAAATCAGCCCCAGCATTTT

v_gene: TRBV5-4
abundance: NA
j_gene: TRBJ1-4
d_gene: TRBD1
CDR3aa: CASSKGTGSAEKLFF
CDR3nt: TGTGCCAGCAGCAAAGGGACAGGGTCGGCTGAAAAACTGTTTTTT

v_gene: TRBV5-1
abundance: NA
j_gene: TRBJ1-3
d_gene: TRBD1
CDR3aa: CASSETGEVGNTIYF
CDR3nt: TGCGCCAGCAGCGAGACAGGGGAAGTTGGAAACACCATATATTTT